This passage covers 23 T cell receptor beta chains from one sample sequenced in a study of blood T cell repertoires in COVID-19. The assay was immunoSEQ multiplex PCR, and TCRdb's table has in-frame clones only and misses some. The sample consists of approximately 170,000 clones, less than 90% of them appearing once. The sequencing sample was made of peripheral blood. These receptors all stem from a woman aged 70-85 years with acute or convalescent COVID-19.

The J gene is TRBJ1-1, the V gene TRBV30, with D perhaps matching TRBD1 (5 bases). Germline V CDR1 and CDR2: GTSNPN, SVGIG (reference sequence). V was clipped by 0 bases and J by 3 bases, with 14 bases between them. The length of the CDR3 is 15 residues. In nucleotides, the CDR3 is TGTGCCTGGAGTGTTGGGGGGGGAAGTGACACTGAAGCTTTCTTT. Translation gives CAWSVGGGSDTEAFF.

The chain has TRBV10-1 and TRBJ2-1; 11 bases are shared with TRBD2. The junction had 5 bases not matched to a gene; V was cut back by 0 bases and J by 7 bases. The CDR3 has 16 amino acids. Germline CDR1 WNHNN, CDR2 SYGVQD (reference sequence). The CDR3 DNA reads as TGCGCCAGCAGTGAGTCACCTAGCGGGGGGAGGAATGAGCAGTTCTTC. This codes for CASSESPSGGRNEQFF.

The chain recombines TRBV15 with TRBJ1-6, with TRBD1 as a possible D gene (6 bases). CDR3 size: 15 residues. Looked up from germline, CDR1 is LNHNV and CDR2 is YYDKDF (reference sequence). V gave up 8 bases and J gave up 9 bases, with 20 bases separating them. The CDR3 nucleotides read TGTGCCACCCGGATGGGGGGGCTTAGTGGTTCACCCCTCCACTTT. Its protein product is CATRMGGLSGSPLHF.

This clone was counted once. The gene calls are TRBV4-3 and TRBJ2-3; 12 nucleotides match TRBD2. The CDR3 runs 15 residues. Looked up from germline, CDR1 is LGHNA and CDR2 is YSLEER. V trimming: 4 bases; J trimming: 6 bases; junction bases outside the gene matches: 5. CDR3 residues: CASSPGLAGGDTQYF. The CDR3 coding sequence is TGCGCCAGCAGCCCGGGACTAGCGGGCGGTGATACGCAGTATTTT.

The chain uses TRBV6-5 and TRBJ2-5, with 7 nucleotides matching TRBD2. V lost 5 bases, J lost 7 bases, and 10 bases stayed unmatched. The CDR3 extends over 14 amino acids. The germline CDR1 and CDR2 sequences are MNHEY and SVGAGI. CDR3 bases: TGTGCCAGCAGTAGAAAAAGACTAGCAGGGACCCAGTACTTC. Translating gives CASSRKRLAGTQYF.

Concerning this clone itself: At one of its ends the junction is not consistent with the germline gene, which may arise from a read error. The V and J genes are TRBV10-1 and TRBJ1-6, with a tentative D call TRBD1 (5 bases). The CDR3 covers 18 residues. CDR1 is WNHNN and CDR2 is SYGVQD in the germline V gene (reference sequence). The DNA for the CDR3 is TGCCCCAGCTGTGGGGGGGGGTGGCCTAGCTCCTATAATTCACCCCTCCACTTT. Translation: CPSCGGGWPSSYNSPLHF.

The chain recombines TRBV4-1 with TRBJ1-4; D may be TRBD1 (6 bases). CDR1 and CDR2 (germline): MGHRA, YSYEKL. Trimming removed 7 bases at V and 7 bases at J, with 19 bases between. The CDR3 has 15 amino acids. CDR3 sequence (DNA): TGCGCCAGCAAATTCCAGGGGTTGAGAAGTGAAAAACTGTTTTTT. As protein: CASKFQGLRSEKLFF.

This clone was counted a single time. The chain is built from TRBV10-3 and TRBJ1-2, with 11 bases lining up with TRBD1. The CDR3 covers 14 residues. From germline, CDR1 is ENHRY and CDR2 SYGVKD. V gave up 5 bases and J gave up 8 bases; unmatched junction bases: 7. CDR3 residues: CAISWTGGPLGYTF. CDR3 bases: TGTGCCATCAGTTGGACAGGGGGCCCACTCGGCTACACCTTC.

The rearrangement uses TRBV18 and TRBJ1-5; D may be TRBD1 (5 bases). V lost 2 bases and J lost 2, with 7 bases in between. The CDR3 is made up of 14 amino acids. Germline loops: CDR1 KGHSH, CDR2 LQKENI. The CDR3 protein is CASSPATGNQPQHF. The CDR3 bases are TGTGCCAGCTCACCAGCGACAGGCAATCAGCCCCAGCATTTT.

The chain uses TRBV7-9 and TRBJ2-7; TRBD1 agrees at 8 bases. The V gene's germline CDR1 is SEHNR and CDR2 FQNEAQ (reference sequence). CDR3 length: 16 amino acids. With 5 bases clipped from V and 2 bases from J, the junction kept 11 bases outside the gene matches. CDR3 in DNA: TGTGCCAGCAGCCCTAGGCCGGGACAGGTTCCCTACGAGCAGTACTTC. Translation: CASSPRPGQVPYEQYF.

The chain recombines TRBV5-6 with TRBJ1-2, with TRBD1 matching 8 bases. The V and J ends lost 6 bases and 7 bases, in that order; junction bases with no gene match: 14. This CDR3 has 15 residues. CDR1 and CDR2 from the germline V gene are SGHDT and YYEEEE. CDR3 sequence reads: CASIIGQGTFSGYTF. CDR3 in DNA: TGTGCCAGCATCATAGGACAGGGAACGTTCTCTGGCTACACCTTC.

CDR3 sequence reads: CASSYPRTGSNSNQPQHF. The CDR3 bases are TGTGCCAGCAGTTACCCTCGGACAGGGAGTAATAGCAATCAGCCCCAGCATTTT. The rearrangement links TRBV6-2 or TRBV6-3 to TRBJ1-5; TRBD1 matches at 8 bases. Germline trimming cut 2 bases from V and 0 bases from J; bases unmatched to any gene: 9. The CDR3 is 18 residues long. The germline V gene encodes CDR1 MNHEY and CDR2 SVGEGT.

This chain joins TRBV7-3 and TRBJ1-5; 9 bases map to TRBD1. Germline CDR1 and CDR2: SGHTA and FQGTGA. The trim removed 4 bases at V and 7 bases at J, leaving 5 bases unmatched. The CDR3 runs to 14 residues. This CDR3 reads CASSWDRERQPQHF. The CDR3, as DNA: TGTGCCAGCAGCTGGGACAGGGAGAGGCAGCCCCAGCATTTT.

The chain uses TRBV18 and TRBJ1-2; TRBD1 agrees at 10 bases. The V and J ends lost 2 bases and 3 bases, in that order; junction bases with no gene match: 3. This CDR3 spans 15 amino acids. Germline CDR1 reads KGHSH; CDR2 reads LQKENI. CDR3 loop: CASSPFGTGDYGYTF. CDR3 nucleotide sequence: TGTGCCAGCTCACCATTCGGGACAGGGGACTATGGCTACACCTTC.

The V call is TRBV5-1, the J call TRBJ2-7; D is uncertain. CDR3 length: 14 residues. Germline values: CDR1 SGHRS, CDR2 YFSETQ. V lost 0 bases and J lost 2, with 9 bases in between. DNA of the CDR3: TGCGCCAGCAGCTTGGGGGCTCAGACCTACGAGCAGTACTTC. This sequence encodes CASSLGAQTYEQYF.

This clone was seen once. The V call is TRBV7-2, the J call TRBJ1-4, with a weak D call TRBD1 (5 bases). Per the germline V gene, CDR1 is SGHTA and CDR2 is FQGNSA. This CDR3 spans 15 amino acids. The V and J ends lost 0 bases and 7 bases respectively, with 12 bases between them. In DNA, the CDR3 is TGTGCCAGCAGCTTAGCGGCAGCGGGACGTGAAAAACTGTTTTTT. Translating gives CASSLAAAGREKLFF.

This clone was observed a handful of times. The V gene is TRBV6-2 or TRBV6-3, the J gene TRBJ1-5, with D possibly matching TRBD1 (6 bases). Per the germline V gene, CDR1 is MNHEY and CDR2 is SVGEGT. Trimming took 4 bases from V and 2 from J, leaving 18 bases between them. The CDR3 sequence is 17 residues long. The CDR3, as DNA: TGTGCCAGCAGTTTCCTATCAGGGGACCCCGGCAATCAGCCCCAGCATTTT. It encodes CASSFLSGDPGNQPQHF.

The rearrangement joins TRBV29-1 to TRBJ1-2; D might be TRBD1 (6 bases). Per germline, CDR1 SQVTM and CDR2 ANQGSEA. The CDR3 is 12 residues long. Trimming took 6 bases from V and 4 from J, leaving 12 bases between them. The CDR3 protein is CSVWGGRYGYTF. In DNA form, the CDR3 reads TGCAGCGTCTGGGGGGGGCGCTATGGCTACACCTTC.

V gene TRBV4-3 combines with J gene TRBJ1-6; 9 nucleotides line up with TRBD1. Germline lookup yields CDR1 LGHNA and CDR2 YSLEER. The CDR3 has 15 residues. Trimming cost V 4 bases and J 10 bases; bases outside gene matches: 8. The CDR3 DNA follows: TGCGCCAGCAGCCGCCGACAGGGGGGGGACTCACCCCTCCACTTT. Translated: CASSRRQGGDSPLHF.

The chain joins TRBV27 to TRBJ1-2; 9 positions agree with TRBD1. Germline-derived CDR1 and CDR2 are MNHEY and SMNVEV (reference sequence). The CDR3 spans 16 residues. The ends lost 4 bases at V and 4 bases at J; junction bases unmatched: 10. CDR3 amino acids: CASSSNRGRRGYGYTF. The CDR3 DNA is TGTGCCAGCAGTTCGAACAGGGGGCGGCGCGGCTATGGCTACACCTTC.

This clone appeared a few times. The J gene is TRBJ2-3, the V gene TRBV3-1 (or the pseudogene TRBV3-2), with TRBD2 matching 16 bases. Germline CDR1 and CDR2: LGHDT and YNNKEL (reference sequence). J lost 2 bases, V lost 6 bases, and 11 bases had no gene match. CDR3 length: 19 residues. The CDR3 DNA reads TGTGCCAGCAGGCAAACAGGGACTAGCGGGGGGGCTAACACAGATACGCAGTATTTT. As protein: CASRQTGTSGGANTDTQYF.

The V and J genes are TRBV6-5 and TRBJ2-1, with TRBD2 as a possible D gene (5 bases). Germline CDR1 is MNHEY and CDR2 is SVGAGI. Between the trimmed V and J ends, which lost 5 bases and 2 bases, there was a span of 13 bases. The CDR3 sequence is 15 residues long. CDR3 loop: CASSRGLGPYNEQFF. Here the CDR3 DNA reads TGTGCCAGCAGTCGGGGTCTTGGGCCCTACAATGAGCAGTTCTTC.

The chain joins TRBV29-1 to TRBJ2-3, with a tentative D call TRBD1 (6 bases). The V gene lost 7 bases and the J gene lost 2 bases, with 13 bases spanning the gap. Germline CDR1 and CDR2: SQVTM and ANQGSEA. The CDR3 extends over 13 amino acids. The CDR3 DNA reads TGCAGCGGCCGACGGGACACCACAGATACGCAGTATTTT. It codes for CSGRRDTTDTQYF.